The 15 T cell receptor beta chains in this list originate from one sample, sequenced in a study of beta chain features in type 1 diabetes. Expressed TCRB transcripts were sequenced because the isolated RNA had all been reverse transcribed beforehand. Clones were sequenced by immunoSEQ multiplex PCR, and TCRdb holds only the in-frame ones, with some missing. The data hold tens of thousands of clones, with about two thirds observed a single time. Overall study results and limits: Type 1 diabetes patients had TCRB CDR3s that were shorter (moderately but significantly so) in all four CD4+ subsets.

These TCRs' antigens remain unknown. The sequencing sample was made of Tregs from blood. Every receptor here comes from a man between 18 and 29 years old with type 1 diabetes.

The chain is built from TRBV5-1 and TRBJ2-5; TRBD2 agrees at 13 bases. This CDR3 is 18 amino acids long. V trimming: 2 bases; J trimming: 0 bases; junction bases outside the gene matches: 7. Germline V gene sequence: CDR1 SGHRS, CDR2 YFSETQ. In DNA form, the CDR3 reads TGCGCCAGCAGCTTAGTACTAGCGGGGGGGAGGTACCAAGAGACCCAGTACTTC. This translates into CASSLVLAGGRYQETQYF.

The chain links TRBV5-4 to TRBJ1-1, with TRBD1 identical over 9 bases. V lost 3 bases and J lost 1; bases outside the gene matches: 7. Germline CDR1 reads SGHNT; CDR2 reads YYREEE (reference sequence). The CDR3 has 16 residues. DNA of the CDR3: TGTGCCAGCAGCTGGGGGACAGGGAGGTCGAACACTGAAGCTTTCTTT. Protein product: CASSWGTGRSNTEAFF.

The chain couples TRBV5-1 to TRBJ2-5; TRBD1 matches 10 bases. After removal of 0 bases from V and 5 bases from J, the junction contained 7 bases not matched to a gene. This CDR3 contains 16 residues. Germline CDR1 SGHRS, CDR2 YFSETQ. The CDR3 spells CASSLDPGTGVETQYF. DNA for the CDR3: TGCGCCAGCAGCTTGGATCCCGGGACAGGGGTGGAGACCCAGTACTTC.

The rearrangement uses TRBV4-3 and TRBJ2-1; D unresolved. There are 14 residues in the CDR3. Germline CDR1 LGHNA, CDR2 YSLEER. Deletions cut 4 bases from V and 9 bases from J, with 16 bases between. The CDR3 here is CASSPRQTTAEQFF. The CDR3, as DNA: TGCGCCAGCAGCCCCCGGCAAACGACTGCTGAGCAGTTCTTC.

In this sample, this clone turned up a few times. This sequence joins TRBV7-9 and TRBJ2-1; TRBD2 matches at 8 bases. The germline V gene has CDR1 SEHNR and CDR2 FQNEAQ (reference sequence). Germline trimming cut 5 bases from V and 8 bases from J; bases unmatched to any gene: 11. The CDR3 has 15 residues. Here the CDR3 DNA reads TGTGCCAGCAGCCTGGGACTAGGTACCGGCCATGAGCAGTTCTTC. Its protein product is CASSLGLGTGHEQFF.

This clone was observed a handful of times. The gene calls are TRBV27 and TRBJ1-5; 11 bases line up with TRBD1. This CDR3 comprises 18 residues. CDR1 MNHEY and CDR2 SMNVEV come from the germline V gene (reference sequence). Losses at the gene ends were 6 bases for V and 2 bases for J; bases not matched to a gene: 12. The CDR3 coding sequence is TGTGCCAGCAGATCCGGGACAGGGGGTCGTATAGGCAATCAGCCCCAGCATTTT. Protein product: CASRSGTGGRIGNQPQHF.

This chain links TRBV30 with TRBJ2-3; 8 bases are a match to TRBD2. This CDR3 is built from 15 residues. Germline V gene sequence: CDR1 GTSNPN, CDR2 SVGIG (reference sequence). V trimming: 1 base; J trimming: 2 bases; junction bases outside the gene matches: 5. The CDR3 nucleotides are TGTGCCTGGAGTGCTCTCGGGGGGGCCACAGATACGCAGTATTTT. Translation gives CAWSALGGATDTQYF.

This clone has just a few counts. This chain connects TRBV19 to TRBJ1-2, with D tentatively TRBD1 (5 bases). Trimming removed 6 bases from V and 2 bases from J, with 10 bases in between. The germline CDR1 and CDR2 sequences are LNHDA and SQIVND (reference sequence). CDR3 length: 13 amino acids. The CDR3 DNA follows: TGTGCCAGTAGACAGGATTACAACTATGGCTACACCTTC. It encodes CASRQDYNYGYTF.

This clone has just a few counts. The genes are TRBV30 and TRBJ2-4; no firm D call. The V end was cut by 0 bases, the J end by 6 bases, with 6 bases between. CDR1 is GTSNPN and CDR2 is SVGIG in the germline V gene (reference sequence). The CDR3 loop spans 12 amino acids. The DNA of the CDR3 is TGTGCCTGGAGTGTCTCGGGAAACATTCAGTACTTC. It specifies CAWSVSGNIQYF.

CDR3 sequence (DNA): TGTGCCAGCAGGCCCCGGACTAGCGGACCCACAGATACGCAGTATTTT. It is translated as CASRPRTSGPTDTQYF. The rearrangement uses TRBV2 and TRBJ2-3, with TRBD2 identical over 10 bases. The CDR3 has 16 amino acids. The V gene end was trimmed by 6 bases and the J gene end by 2 bases; junction bases not matched to a gene: 8. CDR1 is SNHLY and CDR2 is FYNNEI in the germline V gene.

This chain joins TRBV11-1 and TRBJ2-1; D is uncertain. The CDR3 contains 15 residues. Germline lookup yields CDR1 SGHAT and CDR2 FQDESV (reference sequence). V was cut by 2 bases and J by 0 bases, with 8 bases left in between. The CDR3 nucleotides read TGTGCCAGCAGCTTATTGCCGAGCTCCTACAATGAGCAGTTCTTC. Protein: CASSLLPSSYNEQFF. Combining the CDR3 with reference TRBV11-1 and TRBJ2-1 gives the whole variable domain EAEVAQSPRYKITEKSQAVAFWCDPISGHATLYWYRQILGQGPELLVQFQDESVVDDSQLPKDRFSAERLKGVDSTLKIQPAELGDSAMYLCASSLLPSSYNEQFFGPGTRLTVL.

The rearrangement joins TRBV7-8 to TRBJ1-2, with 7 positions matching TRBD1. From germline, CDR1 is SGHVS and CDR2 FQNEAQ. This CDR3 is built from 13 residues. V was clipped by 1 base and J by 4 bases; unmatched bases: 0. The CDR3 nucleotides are TGTGCCAGCAGCTTAGACAGGGGCTATGGCTACACCTTC. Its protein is CASSLDRGYGYTF.

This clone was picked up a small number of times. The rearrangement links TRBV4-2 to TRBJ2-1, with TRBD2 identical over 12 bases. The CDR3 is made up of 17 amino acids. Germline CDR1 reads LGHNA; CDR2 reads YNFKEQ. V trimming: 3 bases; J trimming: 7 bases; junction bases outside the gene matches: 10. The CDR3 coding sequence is TGTGCCAGCAGCCATCTACTAGCGGGAGGCGTAAGGAATGAGCAGTTCTTC. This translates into CASSHLLAGGVRNEQFF.

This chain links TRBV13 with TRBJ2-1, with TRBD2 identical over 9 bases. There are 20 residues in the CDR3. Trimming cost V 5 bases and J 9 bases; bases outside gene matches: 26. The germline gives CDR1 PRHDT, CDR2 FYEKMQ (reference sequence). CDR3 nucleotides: TGTGCCAGCAGCCGGCGCCGTGGTAGCGGGAGATTTTTTTTTGGTGGTGAGCAGTTCTTC. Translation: CASSRRRGSGRFFFGGEQFF.

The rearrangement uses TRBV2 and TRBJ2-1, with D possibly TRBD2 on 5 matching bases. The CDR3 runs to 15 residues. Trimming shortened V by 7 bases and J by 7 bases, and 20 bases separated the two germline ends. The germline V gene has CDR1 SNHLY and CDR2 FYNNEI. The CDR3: CASTFEAGTRNEQFF. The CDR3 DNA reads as TGTGCCAGCACTTTTGAGGCGGGCACACGGAATGAGCAGTTCTTC.